A single sample is the source of the 27 T cell receptor beta chains below, sequenced in a study of shared T cell receptors in the human thymus. The table came from immunoSEQ multiplex PCR; TCRdb's copy has only in-frame clones and leaves some out. The sample holds hundreds of thousands of clones, 70% to 90% seen once. This sample was also put to use in a study of human thymus T cells.

What was sequenced was thymocytes. The receptor source for this set is a boy younger than two with a congenital heart defect.

The chain uses TRBV27 and TRBJ2-1, with D possibly TRBD2 on 6 matching bases. Trimming left V 1 base short and J 0 bases short, with 22 bases between. This CDR3 has 20 amino acids. Germline values: CDR1 MNHEY, CDR2 SMNVEV (reference sequence). CDR3 amino acids: CASSLLPPLISSASYNEQFF. Written as DNA, the CDR3 is TGTGCCAGCAGTTTATTGCCCCCCCTTATATCTAGCGCCTCCTACAATGAGCAGTTCTTC.

The rearrangement joins TRBV28 to TRBJ1-1; a weak D match, TRBD1 (6 bases). The V end lost 3 bases, the J end lost 3 bases, and 17 bases lay between the germline ends. Germline CDR1 reads MDHEN; CDR2 reads SYDVKM. The CDR3 consists of 16 residues. This CDR3 reads CASSFGRGGRDTEAFF. CDR3 nucleotides: TGTGCCAGCAGTTTTGGTAGGGGGGGAAGGGACACTGAAGCTTTCTTT.

J is TRBJ1-5 and V is TRBV18; 11 bases fit TRBD1. CDR3 length: 15 amino acids. Germline loops: CDR1 KGHSH, CDR2 LQKENI. With V trimmed by 2 bases and J by 6 bases, 3 bases remained unmatched. The CDR3 loop is CASSPEDRGLQPQHF. DNA for the CDR3: TGTGCCAGCTCACCAGAGGACAGGGGGCTTCAGCCCCAGCATTTT. Full variable domain (rest looked up from reference TRBV18 and TRBJ1-5): NAGVMQNPRHLVRRRGQEARLRCSPMKGHSHVYWYRQLPEEGLKFMVYLQKENIIDESGMPKERFSAEFPKEGPSILRIQQVVRGDSAAYFCASSPEDRGLQPQHFGDGTRLSIL.

This sequence joins TRBV7-9 and TRBJ2-7, with D tentatively TRBD2 (6 bases). In germline, CDR1 is SEHNR, CDR2 FQNEAQ (reference sequence). This CDR3 region has 17 residues. V dropped 2 bases and J dropped 6 bases, with 23 bases sitting between them. The CDR3 coding sequence is TGTGCCAGCAGCTTAACGGATGACAGTGGAATGGAGGGCGAGCAGTACTTC. This codes for CASSLTDDSGMEGEQYF.

This clone was picked up a small number of times. The chain links TRBV27 to TRBJ1-2; 8 bases are shared with TRBD1. Per germline, CDR1 MNHEY and CDR2 SMNVEV (reference sequence). The CDR3 extends over 14 amino acids. V was pared by 6 bases and J by 1 base, with 4 bases of the junction left unmatched. The CDR3 here is CASSRTGLNYGYTF. CDR3 DNA sequence: TGTGCCAGCAGCCGGACAGGGCTTAACTATGGCTACACCTTC.

The CDR3 loop reads CASSLRGWFGTQYF. The CDR3 region has the DNA TGTGCCAGCAGCTTACGAGGGTGGTTCGGGACCCAGTACTTC. This chain uses TRBV7-8 with TRBJ2-5, with D perhaps matching TRBD2 (5 bases). This CDR3 has 14 amino acids. Germline V gene data show CDR1 as SGHVS and CDR2 as FQNEAQ. V was clipped by 2 bases and J by 7 bases, with 14 bases between them.

The rearrangement links TRBV4-1 to TRBJ1-1; D remains unclear. The V gene lost 0 bases and the J gene lost 4 bases, with 12 bases spanning the gap. The germline gives CDR1 MGHRA, CDR2 YSYEKL. The CDR3 length is 15 residues. The CDR3 DNA is TGCGCCAGCAGCCAAGATAGGGCTCGGGGCACTGAAGCTTTCTTT. Its translation is CASSQDRARGTEAFF.

The chain couples TRBV5-6 to TRBJ2-1; D gene ambiguous. This CDR3 spans 14 amino acids. Deletions cut 0 bases from V and 4 bases from J, with 8 bases between. Per the germline V gene, CDR1 is SGHDT and CDR2 is YYEEEE. The CDR3 DNA reads as TGTGCCAGCAGCTTGGTCGGGTTTTACAATGAGCAGTTCTTC. This gives the protein CASSLVGFYNEQFF. Full variable domain (rest looked up from reference TRBV5-6 and TRBJ2-1): DAGVTQSPTHLIKTRGQQVTLRCSPKSGHDTVSWYQQALGQGPQFIFQYYEEEERQRGNFPDRFSGHQFPNYSSELNVNALLLGDSALYLCASSLVGFYNEQFFGPGTRLTVL.

This clone appeared once. The genes are TRBV18 and TRBJ2-1; a possible D gene is TRBD1 (5 bases). This CDR3 has 15 amino acids. Germline V gene data show CDR1 as KGHSH and CDR2 as LQKENI. Trimming removed 8 bases at V and 0 bases at J, with 14 bases between. CDR3 bases: TGTGCCAGCCGCATGCGAAGGGGCTCCTACAATGAGCAGTTCTTC. Encoded protein: CASRMRRGSYNEQFF.

The CDR3 DNA reads as TGCGCCAGCAGTCCAGCCTATAGCGACTATGGCTACACCTTC. As protein: CASSPAYSDYGYTF. This chain joins TRBV4-1 and TRBJ1-2, with D hard to call. The germline V gene encodes CDR1 MGHRA and CDR2 YSYEKL. CDR3 length: 14 residues. V shed 6 bases and J shed 3 bases, with 14 bases lying between them.

CDR3 in amino acids: CASSRTWGLNHSNQPQHF. In nucleotides, the CDR3 is TGTGCCAGCAGTCGGACTTGGGGATTAAACCATAGCAATCAGCCCCAGCATTTT. This chain links TRBV7-9 with TRBJ1-5, with no clear D. V lost 6 bases, J lost 0 bases, and 21 bases lay in between. The CDR3 extends over 18 amino acids. CDR1 is SEHNR, CDR2 FQNEAQ, per germline (reference sequence). The entire variable domain, with the rest obtained from reference TRBV7-9 and TRBJ1-5, is as follows: DTGVSQNPRHKITKRGQNVTFRCDPISEHNRLYWYRQTLGQGPEFLTYFQNEAQLEKSRLLSDRFSAERPKGSFSTLEIQRTEQGDSAMYLCASSRTWGLNHSNQPQHFGDGTRLSIL.

The chain recombines TRBV6-5 with TRBJ2-7; D possibly corresponds to TRBD1 (6 bases). With 4 bases removed from V and 3 bases from J, the gap between germline ends came to 13 bases. CDR1 is MNHEY and CDR2 is SVGAGI in the germline V gene. The CDR3 loop spans 14 amino acids. The CDR3 bases are TGTGCCAGCAGTTTGGGGAAGGGGGACTACGAGCAGTACTTC. Its translation: CASSLGKGDYEQYF.

The rearrangement uses TRBV11-2 and TRBJ2-7; D unclear. This CDR3 has 13 residues. V was trimmed by 1 base and J by 5 bases, leaving 9 bases between them. From germline, CDR1 is SGHAT and CDR2 FQNNGV. CDR3 coding DNA: TGTGCCAGCAGCTTAGTTTTTCAAAACGAGCAGTACTTC. This sequence encodes CASSLVFQNEQYF.

The chain joins TRBV30 to TRBJ1-6, with D maybe TRBD1 (6 bases). Germline V gives CDR1 GTSNPN, CDR2 SVGIG (reference sequence). This CDR3 is built from 15 residues. V was trimmed by 2 bases and J by 6 bases, leaving 14 bases between them. The CDR3 spells CAWSIQGRVNSPLHF. The CDR3 nucleotides read TGTGCCTGGAGTATCCAGGGGAGGGTTAATTCACCCCTCCACTTT.

The chain carries TRBV10-3 and TRBJ1-2; D gene uncertain. This CDR3 has 13 residues. The germline V gene encodes CDR1 ENHRY and CDR2 SYGVKD. Between the trimmed V and J ends, which lost 6 bases and 6 bases, there was a span of 14 bases. CDR3 sequence: CAIRGSHRHGYTF. Here the CDR3 DNA reads TGTGCCATCAGGGGCAGTCATAGGCATGGCTACACCTTC.

In its sample, this clone was seen once. V gene TRBV27 combines with J gene TRBJ1-6; perhaps TRBD1 as D (5 bases). The V and J ends lost 6 bases and 0 bases respectively, with 9 bases between them. CDR3 length: 15 amino acids. CDR1 and CDR2 from the germline V gene are MNHEY and SMNVEV (reference sequence). In nucleotides, the CDR3 is TGTGCCAGCAGCAAAGACAGCTCCTATAATTCACCCCTCCACTTT. Translation: CASSKDSSYNSPLHF.

This chain links TRBV5-6 with TRBJ1-1, with D maybe TRBD1 (5 bases). Trimming pared 3 bases from V and 0 bases from J, leaving 12 bases between. Germline V gene data show CDR1 as SGHDT and CDR2 as YYEEEE. The CDR3 sequence is 15 residues long. The CDR3: CASSYKQEMNTEAFF. DNA for the CDR3: TGTGCCAGCAGCTACAAACAGGAAATGAACACTGAAGCTTTCTTT.

This chain links TRBV19 with TRBJ2-1; 10 nucleotides align to TRBD2. The CDR3 loop spans 14 amino acids. J gave up 5 bases and V 5 bases, and 3 bases lay outside the gene matches. The germline V gene encodes CDR1 LNHDA and CDR2 SQIVND (reference sequence). The CDR3 DNA reads TGTGCCAGTAGTTCTAGCGGGAGAAACAATGAGCAGTTCTTC. It specifies CASSSSGRNNEQFF.

The V gene is TRBV4-3, the J gene TRBJ2-3, with TRBD2 matching 14 bases. The germline V gene encodes CDR1 LGHNA and CDR2 YSLEER. The CDR3 runs to 19 residues. With 3 bases clipped from V and 9 bases from J, the junction kept 17 bases outside the gene matches. CDR3 residues: CASSHRLAGGPLHRNTQYF. The CDR3 DNA sequence: TGCGCCAGCAGCCATAGACTAGCGGGAGGGCCATTACATAGAAACACGCAGTATTTT.

This chain links TRBV27 with TRBJ2-7; D is perhaps TRBD1 (6 bases). With 4 bases removed from V and 0 bases from J, the gap between germline ends came to 22 bases. CDR3 size: 18 residues. The germline CDR1 and CDR2 sequences are MNHEY and SMNVEV (reference sequence). The CDR3 DNA sequence: TGTGCCAGCAGTTCGGGACACATTGATGATAGAAGCTCCTACGAGCAGTACTTC. Its translation: CASSSGHIDDRSSYEQYF.

The rearrangement links TRBV28 to TRBJ2-7; 8 bases align to TRBD1. The CDR3 consists of 14 residues. Germline CDR1 is MDHEN and CDR2 is SYDVKM. V lost 5 bases and J lost 1; bases outside the gene matches: 4. The CDR3 is CASSGTGFSYEQYF. For the CDR3, the DNA is TGTGCCAGCAGTGGGACAGGTTTTTCCTACGAGCAGTACTTC.

The chain links TRBV28 to TRBJ1-5, with a weak D call TRBD1 (6 bases). Germline lookup yields CDR1 MDHEN and CDR2 SYDVKM. V was cut by 6 bases and J by 4 bases, with 13 bases left in between. This CDR3 has 14 residues. The CDR3 protein is CASRTGTYNQPQHF. CDR3 bases: TGTGCCAGCAGAACCGGGACATATAATCAGCCCCAGCATTTT.

CDR3 DNA: TGTGCCAGCAGCAAAGAAGGGGCAACTAATGAAAAACTGTTTTTT. This codes for CASSKEGATNEKLFF. The chain uses TRBV7-9 and TRBJ1-4; a possible D gene is TRBD1 (5 bases). The V gene lost 5 bases and the J gene lost 0 bases, with 10 bases spanning the gap. In germline, CDR1 is SEHNR, CDR2 FQNEAQ (reference sequence). The CDR3 has 15 amino acids. The complete variable domain, with remaining parts taken from reference TRBV7-9 and TRBJ1-4, reads DTGVSQNPRHKITKRGQNVTFRCDPISEHNRLYWYRQTLGQGPEFLTYFQNEAQLEKSRLLSDRFSAERPKGSFSTLEIQRTEQGDSAMYLCASSKEGATNEKLFFGSGTQLSVL.

The V and J genes are TRBV6-5 and TRBJ2-1; maybe TRBD1 (6 bases). Trimming cost V 4 bases and J 4 bases, with 14 bases left between them. CDR3 size: 15 residues. Germline values: CDR1 MNHEY, CDR2 SVGAGI. The CDR3 loop reads CASSSGQREYNEQFF. The DNA for the CDR3 is TGTGCCAGCAGTTCCGGACAGAGAGAATACAATGAGCAGTTCTTC.

The V call is TRBV4-2, the J call TRBJ2-7; D may be TRBD2 (6 bases). The germline V gene encodes CDR1 LGHNA and CDR2 YNFKEQ. Trimming pared 4 bases from V and 1 base from J, leaving 17 bases between. The CDR3 length is 16 residues. CDR3 region: CASSRQKGSGSYEQYF. For the CDR3, the DNA is TGTGCCAGCAGCCGCCAAAAGGGTAGCGGTTCCTACGAGCAGTACTTC.

The V gene is TRBV5-1, the J gene TRBJ1-1; TRBD1 aligns across 9 bases. The junction had 3 bases not matched to a gene; V was cut back by 0 bases and J by 3 bases. Germline CDR1 reads SGHRS; CDR2 reads YFSETQ. The CDR3 sequence is 15 residues long. CDR3 in DNA: TGCGCCAGCAGCTTGGCTGGACAGGGGTACACTGAAGCTTTCTTT. Amino acids: CASSLAGQGYTEAFF.

J is TRBJ2-3 and V is TRBV29-1, with 8 bases lining up with TRBD2. CDR3 length: 13 residues. Germline CDR1 and CDR2: SQVTM and ANQGSEA. V shed 4 bases, J shed 6 bases, and the junction held 6 bases outside the gene matches. CDR3 sequence: CSVVAGPRDTQYF. Here the CDR3 DNA reads TGCAGCGTTGTAGCGGGGCCAAGGGATACGCAGTATTTT.